Given below is one T cell receptor (beta chain) in context. Its antigen remains unknown. Sequencing libraries made from TCR beta cDNA carried unique molecular identifiers. TCRdb called the PCR reads again in MiXCR, with one record for every CDR3 protein. Seen here are approximately 730,000 distinct CDR3 sequences, 25% to 30% observed once, and the top ten hold around 0.56%. There are 15 residues in the CDR3. Germline CDR1 and CDR2: DFQATT and SNEGSKA (reference sequence). V lost 0 bases, J lost 5 bases, and 16 bases lay in between. This sample was included in a study of post-analysis software for immune sequencing data. Study observations and caveats: When patients were compared with controls, five TRBV segments were more frequent, TRBV5-6, TRBV5-1 and TRBV20-1 among them.

Sample: blood. The chain links TRBV20-1 to TRBJ2-5; D might be TRBD2 (5 bases). The TCR sequence derives from a girl under 18 with multiple sclerosis. CDR3: CSARDLDSSLETQYF. Written as DNA, the CDR3 is TGCAGTGCTAGAGATTTGGACTCCTCCCTGGAGACCCAGTACTTC.